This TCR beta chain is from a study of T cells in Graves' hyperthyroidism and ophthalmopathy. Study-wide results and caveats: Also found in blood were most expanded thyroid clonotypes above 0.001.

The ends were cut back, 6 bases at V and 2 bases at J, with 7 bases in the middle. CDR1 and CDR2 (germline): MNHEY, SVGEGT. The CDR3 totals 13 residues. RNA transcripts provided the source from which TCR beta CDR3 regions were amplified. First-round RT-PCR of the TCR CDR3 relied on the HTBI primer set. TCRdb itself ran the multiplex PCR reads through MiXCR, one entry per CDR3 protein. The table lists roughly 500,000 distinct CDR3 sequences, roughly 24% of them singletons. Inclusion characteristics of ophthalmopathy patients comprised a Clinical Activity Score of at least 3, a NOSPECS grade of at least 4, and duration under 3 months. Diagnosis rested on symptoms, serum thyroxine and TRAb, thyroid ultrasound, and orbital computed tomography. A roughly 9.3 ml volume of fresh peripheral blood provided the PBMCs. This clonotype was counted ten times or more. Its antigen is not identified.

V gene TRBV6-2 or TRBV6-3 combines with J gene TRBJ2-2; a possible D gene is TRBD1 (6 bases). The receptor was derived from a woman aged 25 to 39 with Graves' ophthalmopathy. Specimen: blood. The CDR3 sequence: CASRDSNTGELFF. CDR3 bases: TGTGCCAGCAGGGACAGCAACACCGGGGAGCTGTTTTTT.